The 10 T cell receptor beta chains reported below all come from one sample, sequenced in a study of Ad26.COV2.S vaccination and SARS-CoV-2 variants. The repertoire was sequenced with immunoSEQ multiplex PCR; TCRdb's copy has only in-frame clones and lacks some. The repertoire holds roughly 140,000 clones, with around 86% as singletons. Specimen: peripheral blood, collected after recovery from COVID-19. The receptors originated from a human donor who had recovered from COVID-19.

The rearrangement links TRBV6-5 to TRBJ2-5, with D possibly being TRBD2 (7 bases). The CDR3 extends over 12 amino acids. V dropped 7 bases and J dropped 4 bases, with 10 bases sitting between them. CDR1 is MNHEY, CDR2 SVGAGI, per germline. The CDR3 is CASKGGLETQYF. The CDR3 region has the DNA TGTGCCAGCAAGGGGGGGCTAGAGACCCAGTACTTC.

CDR3 loop: CAWSQTLLARTYNEQFF. In nucleotides, the CDR3 is TGTGCCTGGAGTCAAACCCTCCTAGCGAGGACCTACAATGAGCAGTTCTTC. J is TRBJ2-1 and V is TRBV30; TRBD2 is a possible D gene (6 bases). The ends were cut back, 2 bases at V and 2 bases at J, with 19 bases in the middle. The V gene's germline CDR1 is GTSNPN and CDR2 SVGIG (reference sequence). This CDR3 is built from 17 residues.

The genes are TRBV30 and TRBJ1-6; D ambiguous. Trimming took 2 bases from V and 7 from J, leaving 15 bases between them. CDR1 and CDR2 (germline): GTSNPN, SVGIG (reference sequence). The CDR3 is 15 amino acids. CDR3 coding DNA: TGTGCCTGGAGTATAACCGGGATCCTAAATTCACCCCTCCACTTT. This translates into CAWSITGILNSPLHF.

The CDR3 is CATSRGAVIYEQYF. The CDR3, as DNA: TGTGCCACCAGCAGAGGCGCAGTTATCTACGAGCAGTACTTC. V gene TRBV15 combines with J gene TRBJ2-7; D gene ambiguous. V shed 1 base and J shed 3 bases, with 10 bases lying between them. This CDR3 has 14 residues. Germline CDR1 and CDR2: LNHNV and YYDKDF (reference sequence).

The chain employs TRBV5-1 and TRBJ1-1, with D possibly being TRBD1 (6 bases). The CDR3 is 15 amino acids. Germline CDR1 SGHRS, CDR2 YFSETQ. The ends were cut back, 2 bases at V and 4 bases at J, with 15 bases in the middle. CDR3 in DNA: TGCGCCAGCAGCTTCTTGACAGGCCCGGCCACTGAAGCTTTCTTT. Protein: CASSFLTGPATEAFF.

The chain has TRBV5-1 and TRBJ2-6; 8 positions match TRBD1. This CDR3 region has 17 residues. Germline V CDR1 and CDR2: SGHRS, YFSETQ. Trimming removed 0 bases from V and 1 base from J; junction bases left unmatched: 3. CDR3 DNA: TGCGCCAGCAGCTTGGAACAGGGGGTTTCTGGGGCCAACGTCCTGACTTTC. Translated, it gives CASSLEQGVSGANVLTF.

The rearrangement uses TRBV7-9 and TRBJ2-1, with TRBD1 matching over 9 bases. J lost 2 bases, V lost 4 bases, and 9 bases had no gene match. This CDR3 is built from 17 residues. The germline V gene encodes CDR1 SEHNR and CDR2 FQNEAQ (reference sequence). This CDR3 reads CASSSGTGWLAYNEQFF. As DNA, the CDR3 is TGTGCCAGCAGCTCCGGGACAGGGTGGCTCGCCTACAATGAGCAGTTCTTC. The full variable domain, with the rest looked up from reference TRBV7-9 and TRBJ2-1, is DTGVSQNPRHKITKRGQNVTFRCDPISEHNRLYWYRQTLGQGPEFLTYFQNEAQLEKSRLLSDRFSAERPKGSFSTLEIQRTEQGDSAMYLCASSSGTGWLAYNEQFFGPGTRLTVL.

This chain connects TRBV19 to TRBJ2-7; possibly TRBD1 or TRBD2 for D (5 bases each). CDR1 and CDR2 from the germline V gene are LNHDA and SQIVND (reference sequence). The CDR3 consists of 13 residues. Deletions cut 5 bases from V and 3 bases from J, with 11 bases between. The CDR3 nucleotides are TGTGCCAGTAGTGGTAGAGGGGACTACGAGCAGTACTTC. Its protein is CASSGRGDYEQYF.

The CDR3 region is CASSGSGRGETQYF. As DNA, the CDR3 is TGTGCCAGCAGTGGGTCAGGGAGGGGGGAGACCCAGTACTTC. This chain links TRBV2 with TRBJ2-5; maybe TRBD2 (7 bases). V lost 4 bases to trimming and J lost 5 bases, with 14 bases between them. The CDR3 is 14 amino acids. Germline-derived CDR1 and CDR2 are SNHLY and FYNNEI.

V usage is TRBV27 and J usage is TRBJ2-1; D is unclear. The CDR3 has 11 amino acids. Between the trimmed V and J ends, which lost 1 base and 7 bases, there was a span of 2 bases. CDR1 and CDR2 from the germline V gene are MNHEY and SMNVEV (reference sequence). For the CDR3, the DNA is TGTGCCAGCAGTTTATTGAATGAGCAGTTCTTC. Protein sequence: CASSLLNEQFF.